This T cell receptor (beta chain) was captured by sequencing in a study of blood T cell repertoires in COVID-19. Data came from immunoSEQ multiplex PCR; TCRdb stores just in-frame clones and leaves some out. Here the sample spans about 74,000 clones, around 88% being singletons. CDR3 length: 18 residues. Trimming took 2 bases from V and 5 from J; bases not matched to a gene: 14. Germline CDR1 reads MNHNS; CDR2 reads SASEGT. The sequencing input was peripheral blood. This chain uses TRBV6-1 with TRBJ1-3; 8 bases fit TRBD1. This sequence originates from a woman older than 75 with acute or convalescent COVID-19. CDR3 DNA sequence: TGTGCCAGCAGTGAATCGTATCCCCTCACAGGGGGAAGAAACACCATATATTTT. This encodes CASSESYPLTGGRNTIYF.